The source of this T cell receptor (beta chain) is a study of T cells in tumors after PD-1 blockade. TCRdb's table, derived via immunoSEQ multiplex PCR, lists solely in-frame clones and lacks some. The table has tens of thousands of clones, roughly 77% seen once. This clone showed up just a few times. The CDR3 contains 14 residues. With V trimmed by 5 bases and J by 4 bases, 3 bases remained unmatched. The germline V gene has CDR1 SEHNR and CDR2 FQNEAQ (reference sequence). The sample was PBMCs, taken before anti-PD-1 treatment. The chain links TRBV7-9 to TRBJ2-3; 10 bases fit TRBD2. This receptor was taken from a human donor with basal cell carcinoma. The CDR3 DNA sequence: TGTGCCAGCAGCGACGGGACTAGCGCAGATACGCAGTATTTT. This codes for CASSDGTSADTQYF. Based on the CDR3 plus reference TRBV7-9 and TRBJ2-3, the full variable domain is DTGVSQNPRHKITKRGQNVTFRCDPISEHNRLYWYRQTLGQGPEFLTYFQNEAQLEKSRLLSDRFSAERPKGSFSTLEIQRTEQGDSAMYLCASSDGTSADTQYFGPGTRLTVL.